These T cell receptor beta chains were read from a single sample in a study of blood T cell repertoires in COVID-19. Clones were sequenced by immunoSEQ multiplex PCR, and TCRdb holds only the in-frame ones, with some missing. In the table there are 70,000 or so clones, approximately 90% of which are singletons. Source material: peripheral blood. The receptor set was obtained from a man younger than 45 with acute or convalescent COVID-19. CDR3s include the opening cysteine and the closing phenylalanine or tryptophan.

V,J,CDR3
TRBV27,TRBJ2-5,CASRGTGSQETQYF
TRBV11-2,TRBJ2-3,CASSLGLAGGVDTQYF
TRBV19,TRBJ2-3,CASSIRGGDTQYF
TRBV19,TRBJ2-1,CASSPRGSNEQFF
TRBV7-8,TRBJ2-1,CASSHVLAEAYNEQFF
TRBV7-2,TRBJ2-6,CASSFGGSGANVLTF
TRBV27,TRBJ1-4,CASSLSGPNEKLFF
TRBV7-3,TRBJ2-7,CASSLTGTSNEQYF
TRBV19,TRBJ1-2,CASRTGGSDYGYTF
TRBV5-1,TRBJ2-2,CASSPPRGNTGELFF
TRBV30,TRBJ2-7,CAWGTGIYEQYF
TRBV19,TRBJ1-1,CASTKGRKVRPNTEAFF
TRBV5-4,TRBJ2-2,CASTDATGPTGELFF
TRBV10-3,TRBJ1-1,CAISEQGYNTEAFF
TRBV5-1,TRBJ2-5,CASSSGQFQETQYF
TRBV18,TRBJ1-2,CASSRDRLTLFGYTF
TRBV9,TRBJ2-3,CASSTGTGFDTQYF
TRBV6-2/TRBV6-3,TRBJ2-2,CASSYPTSARPNTGELFF
TRBV18,TRBJ1-2,CASSPPTTGGNYGYTF
TRBV5-1,TRBJ2-3,CASSPASAGGQNTQYF
TRBV3-1/TRBV3-2,TRBJ2-1,CASSRGEGWRYNEQFF
TRBV18,TRBJ1-5,CASSPLQGLQPQHF
TRBV28,TRBJ1-2,CASSLPDRGRNYGYTF
TRBV19,TRBJ2-2,CASSIRGQGRDRELFF
TRBV6-5,TRBJ1-2,CASSYRGDGYTF
TRBV19,TRBJ1-5,CASSPGQRQPQHF
TRBV2,TRBJ1-2,CASSPRNNGYTF
TRBV5-1,TRBJ1-1,CASSLGFAGNTEAFF
TRBV19,TRBJ1-2,CASSVGQGYGYTF
TRBV6-5,TRBJ1-6,CASNQRTGPGSPLHF
TRBV2,TRBJ1-1,CASSFDSVNTEAFF
TRBV15,TRBJ2-1,CATSRDGGQGVRHNEQFF
TRBV5-5,TRBJ2-1,CASSYDYDRDLYNEQFF
TRBV3-1/TRBV3-2,TRBJ1-4,CASSLTTNEKLFF
TRBV15,TRBJ2-1,CATSRDGELAEYNEQFF
TRBV4-2,TRBJ2-3,CASSQSQLAGGGDTQYF
TRBV4-2,TRBJ1-3,CASSRDRSGNTIYF
TRBV30,TRBJ1-2,CASNPGQGVYGYTF
TRBV5-1,TRBJ1-1,CASSIGGDPTEAFF